The entry below gives a single T cell receptor beta chain sequence along with its context. What it recognizes is unknown. Gene names follow the mouse nomenclature. The read terminates 1 residue before the CDR3 end, so the remaining end is supplied by the germline J gene. This entry comes from a study of tissue T cells after allogeneic stem cell transplantation. V was trimmed by 4 bases and J by 1 base, leaving 8 bases between them. Germline lookup yields CDR1 KGHPV and CDR2 FQNQEV (reference sequence). This CDR3 is built from 14 residues. Study-level results: Limitations included a small, clinically heterogeneous cohort and limited sampling depth. Shared clones across patients were few; motif clustering revealed tissue-specific shared signatures.

TCRdb's copy holds only in-frame clones and misses some; the assay was immunoSEQ multiplex PCR. The data hold some 3,000 clones, with about 46% observed a single time. Time point meaning: mouse harvest day 14 after allogeneic transplant. Tail vein injection delivered 10^7 T-cell-depleted bone marrow cells and 10^6 splenic CD5+ T cells. B6 (H2b) cells into BALB/c (H2d) mice; tissues taken at day 7 or 14. The sequenced sample was gut tissue. This clonotype was obtained from a female BALB/c mouse given C57BL/6 T cells with graft-versus-host disease after an allogeneic hematopoietic cell transplant. V gene TRBV26 combines with J gene TRBJ1-3; perhaps TRBD1 as D (6 bases). CDR3 DNA, as far as it was read: TGTGCCAGCAGTCAGGGGGGGTCTGGAAATACGCTCTAT. This sequence encodes CASSQGGSGNTLY. The full CDR3 sequence reads CASSQGGSGNTLYF.